The clone carrying this T cell receptor beta chain appeared many times. What it binds is not known. Each CDR3 protein gets one entry after TCRdb re-called the reads with MiXCR. This table holds 600,000 to 700,000 distinct CDR3 sequences, around 31% found once. This specimen belongs to a study of T cell repertoires in cytomegalovirus infection. The CDR3 totals 13 residues. Germline assignment: CDR1 SGHTA and CDR2 FQGNSA. The V gene lost 4 bases and the J gene lost 7 bases, with 13 bases spanning the gap. The chain couples TRBV7-2 to TRBJ1-2, with unresolved D. The sequence was collected from a human donor in good health (CMV status not recorded). Some clones in this sample may be carry-over from other donors' samples. This sample comprised cultured PBMCs, obtained from culture after CMV antigen stimulation. DNA of the CDR3: TGTGCCAGCAGCTCATTGCCCGGGAGTGGCTACACCTTC. Its protein is CASSSLPGSGYTF. Full variable domain (outside the CDR3, taken from reference TRBV7-2 and TRBJ1-2): GAGVSQSPSNKVTEKGKDVELRCDPISGHTALYWYRQSLGQGLEFLIYFQGNSAPDKSGLPSDRFSAERTGGSVSTLTIQRTQQEDSAVYLCASSSLPGSGYTFGSGTRLTVV.